The 6 T cell receptor beta chains presented below share a single source sample, sequenced in a study of Ad26.COV2.S vaccination and SARS-CoV-2 variants. TCRdb keeps only in-frame clones here, not all; method: immunoSEQ multiplex PCR. In the table there are some 290,000 clones, around 84% of which are singletons. Treatment noted: over 15 received Ad26.COV2.S at low or high dose, single or two shots; 5 received placebo; per-sample allocation not given. Specimen acquisition occurred on day 63 following the initial vaccine or placebo injection. Sequencing used peripheral blood, obtained in a trial of Ad26.COV2.S vaccine versus placebo. These receptors were obtained from a person aged 18-60 years who received the Ad26.COV2.S COVID-19 vaccine or a placebo.

As to this clone: The sample has other DNA sequences that encode this CDR3 too. The genes are TRBV5-4 and TRBJ1-6; unclear D gene. Germline V gives CDR1 SGHNT, CDR2 YYREEE (reference sequence). The CDR3 runs to 12 residues. Deletions cut 0 bases from V and 8 bases from J, with 3 bases between. Written as DNA, the CDR3 is TGTGCCAGCAGCTTGGCAGATTCACCCCTCCACTTT. Translating it yields CASSLADSPLHF.

The chain is built from TRBV9 and TRBJ2-1, with D maybe TRBD1 (7 bases). Deletions cut 0 bases from V and 7 bases from J, with 11 bases between. The CDR3 extends over 14 amino acids. CDR1 and CDR2 from the germline V gene are SGDLS and YYNGEE. This CDR3 reads CASSVDPGGNEQFF. For the CDR3, the DNA is TGTGCCAGCAGCGTAGACCCAGGGGGGAATGAGCAGTTCTTC.

The CDR3 DNA reads as TGTGCCAGCAGCCAGGGTGGGAGTGACGAGCAGTACTTC. Encoded protein: CASSQGGSDEQYF. V gene TRBV3-1 (or the pseudogene TRBV3-2) combines with J gene TRBJ2-7; TRBD2 might be the D (5 bases). The CDR3 covers 13 residues. V was cut by 3 bases and J by 5 bases, with 11 bases left in between. Per germline, CDR1 LGHDT and CDR2 YNNKEL (reference sequence).

J is TRBJ2-3 and V is TRBV12-5; a weak D match, TRBD2 (7 bases). Germline CDR1 and CDR2: LGHNT and FRNRAP. This CDR3 is 15 amino acids long. Between the trimmed V and J ends, which lost 1 base and 5 bases, there was a span of 13 bases. The CDR3 DNA is TGTGCTAGTGGTTTGGGGGGGGGCGCCGGAGATACGCAGTATTTT. This gives the protein CASGLGGGAGDTQYF.

The chain links TRBV30 to TRBJ1-5; D remains ambiguous. Germline assignment: CDR1 GTSNPN and CDR2 SVGIG (reference sequence). The V gene lost 2 bases and the J gene lost 4 bases, with 9 bases spanning the gap. This CDR3 is 13 amino acids long. The CDR3 reads CAWSLRANQPQHF. In nucleotides, the CDR3 is TGTGCCTGGAGTTTAAGGGCGAATCAGCCCCAGCATTTT.

The chain carries TRBV11-2 and TRBJ2-1; possible D gene TRBD1, 7 bases. V was pared by 4 bases and J by 15 bases, with 19 bases between. The V gene's germline CDR1 is SGHAT and CDR2 FQNNGV. The length of the CDR3 is 13 residues. CDR3 nucleotides: TGTGCCAGCAGCTCCGACCCGCGGGACAGAAGGTTCTTC. Translated: CASSSDPRDRRFF.